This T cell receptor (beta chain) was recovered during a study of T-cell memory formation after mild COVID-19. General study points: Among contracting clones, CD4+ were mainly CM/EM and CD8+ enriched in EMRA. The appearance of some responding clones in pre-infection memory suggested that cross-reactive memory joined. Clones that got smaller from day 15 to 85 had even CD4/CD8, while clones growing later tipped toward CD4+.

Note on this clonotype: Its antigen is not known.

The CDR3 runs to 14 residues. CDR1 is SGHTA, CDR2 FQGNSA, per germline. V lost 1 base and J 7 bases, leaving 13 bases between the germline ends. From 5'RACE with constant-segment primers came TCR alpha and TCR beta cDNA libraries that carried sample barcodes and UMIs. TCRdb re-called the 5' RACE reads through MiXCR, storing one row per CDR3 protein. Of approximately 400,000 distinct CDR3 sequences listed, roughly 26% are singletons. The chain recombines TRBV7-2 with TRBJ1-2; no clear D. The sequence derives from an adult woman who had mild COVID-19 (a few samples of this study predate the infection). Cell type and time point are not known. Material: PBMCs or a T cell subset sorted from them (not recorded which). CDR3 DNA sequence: TGTGCCAGCAGCTTAGATCCCGCTGGAGGTGGCTACACCTTC. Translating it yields CASSLDPAGGGYTF.